The 15 T cell receptor beta chains below come from one sample, sequenced in a study of T cells in Graves' hyperthyroidism and ophthalmopathy (dated by TCRdb to about 2019). The method was multiplex PCR. Sequencing relied on an Illumina HiSeq 2000. The TCR beta CDR3 regions were amplified from the RNA transcripts. For the first round of RT-PCR on the TCR CDR3, the HTBI primer set was used together with the Qiagen OneStep RT-PCR kit. The public reads were reanalyzed by TCRdb: fastp trimming at Q25, MiXCR alignment, in-frame beta chains only. Each CDR3 protein appears once, grouped with its most common genes and DNA. Within this sample are 700,000 or so distinct CDR3 sequences, with about 17% of them counted one time only. The biggest ten clones account for roughly 8% of the sample. Material for sequencing was blood. The receptors stem from a man younger than 35 with Graves' hyperthyroidism.

This clonotype was seen only a few times. V usage is TRBV7-9 and J usage is TRBJ1-1, with 9 bases aligning to TRBD1. V lost 6 bases to trimming and J lost 4 bases; unmatched junction nucleotides: 12. The CDR3 extends over 16 amino acids. In germline, CDR1 is SEHNR, CDR2 FQNEAQ (reference sequence). CDR3 sequence reads: CASRQAGTGPATEAFF. The CDR3 nucleotides are TGTGCCAGCAGACAGGCCGGGACAGGGCCCGCCACTGAAGCTTTCTTT.

This clonotype was recorded at least ten times. The genes are TRBV2 and TRBJ1-1; a possible D gene is TRBD1 (6 bases). Germline-derived CDR1 and CDR2 are SNHLY and FYNNEI. V dropped 5 bases and J dropped 0 bases, with 13 bases sitting between them. This CDR3 contains 15 residues. As DNA, the CDR3 is TGTGCCAGCAGTCCCGAGAGGGGGGTGAACACTGAAGCTTTCTTT. Protein: CASSPERGVNTEAFF.

The V and J genes are TRBV6-6 and TRBJ2-7; TRBD2 aligns across 9 bases. J lost 0 bases, V lost 2 bases, and 8 bases had no gene match. CDR1 MNHNY and CDR2 SVGAGI come from the germline V gene (reference sequence). This CDR3 spans 17 amino acids. CDR3: CASSYGHLAGTSYEQYF. The CDR3 coding sequence is TGTGCCAGCAGTTACGGGCACCTAGCGGGGACCTCCTACGAGCAGTACTTC.

This clonotype was counted at least ten times. The chain employs TRBV27 and TRBJ2-3, with D uncertain. Between the trimmed V and J ends, which lost 3 bases and 6 bases, there was a span of 13 bases. There are 14 residues in the CDR3. Germline-derived CDR1 and CDR2 are MNHEY and SMNVEV (reference sequence). DNA for the CDR3: TGTGCCAGCAGTTTGCGTTTTCAACCGGATACGCAGTATTTT. Amino acids: CASSLRFQPDTQYF.

Ten or more counts support this clonotype. V is TRBV28 and J is TRBJ2-7; no clear D gene. Germline V gives CDR1 MDHEN, CDR2 SYDVKM. This CDR3 has 16 amino acids. Trimming shortened V by 3 bases and J by 7 bases, and 22 bases separated the two germline ends. CDR3 nucleotide sequence: TGTGCCAGCAGTTTCCTTTCGCGACCCGCCCGGGTTGAGCAGTACTTC. Amino acid sequence: CASSFLSRPARVEQYF.

This chain connects TRBV6-2 or TRBV6-3 to TRBJ1-1, with D possibly TRBD1 on 5 matching bases. V was trimmed by 6 bases and J by 0 bases, leaving 17 bases between them. Per the germline V gene, CDR1 is MNHEY and CDR2 is SVGEGT. The CDR3 totals 16 residues. CDR3 protein: CASSPSRGWMNTEAFF. DNA for the CDR3: TGTGCCAGCAGCCCATCGCGGGGGTGGATGAACACTGAAGCTTTCTTT.

This clonotype turned up a few times. The chain joins TRBV29-1 to TRBJ1-2; D unresolved. The germline V and J ends were trimmed by 7 bases and 2 bases, with 8 bases remaining between them. CDR1 SQVTM and CDR2 ANQGSEA come from the germline V gene. CDR3 length: 11 amino acids. The CDR3 is CSARVNYGYTF. CDR3 bases: TGCAGCGCCCGGGTCAACTATGGCTACACCTTC.

A note on this clonotype: This could be a read error, since a much larger clone is one nucleotide away. The chain employs TRBV2 and TRBJ1-3; unclear D gene. The CDR3 loop spans 17 amino acids. Germline lookup yields CDR1 SNHLY and CDR2 FYNNEI. This CDR3 is CASSEGLTAFSGNTTYF. CDR3 nucleotide sequence: TGTGCCAGCAGTGAAGGACTCACAGCTTTCTCTGGAAACACCACATATTTT.

J is TRBJ2-1 and V is TRBV3-1; possible D gene TRBD1, 5 bases. CDR3 size: 12 residues. CDR1 LGHDT and CDR2 YNNKEL come from the germline V gene (reference sequence). V was trimmed by 4 bases and J by 9 bases, leaving 10 bases between them. This chain's CDR3 is CASSPAQGEQFF. The CDR3 nucleotides are TGTGCCAGCAGCCCCGCGCAGGGTGAGCAGTTCTTC.

This clonotype showed up many times. The chain is built from TRBV2 and TRBJ1-2; the D is unclear. Germline V lookup: CDR1 SNHLY, CDR2 FYNNEI. Trimming removed 2 bases from V and 7 bases from J, with 14 bases in between. This CDR3 spans 14 amino acids. The CDR3 region has the DNA TGTGCCAGCAGTGAAAGGAGCATATGGGTTGGCTACACCTTC. It is translated as CASSERSIWVGYTF.

This clonotype was observed a few times. The rearrangement uses TRBV10-3 and TRBJ2-1; the D gene is possibly TRBD2 (5 bases). The CDR3 extends over 16 amino acids. V was clipped by 2 bases and J by 0 bases, with 11 bases between them. CDR1 ENHRY and CDR2 SYGVKD come from the germline V gene. CDR3 loop: CAISELAGSSYNEQFF. The CDR3 bases are TGTGCCATCAGTGAGCTGGCGGGCAGCTCCTACAATGAGCAGTTCTTC.

This clonotype was observed many times. This rearrangement joins TRBV28 to TRBJ2-1; a possible D gene is TRBD1 (6 bases). The V and J ends lost 8 bases and 2 bases respectively, with 7 bases between them. This CDR3 is 12 amino acids long. Germline CDR1 is MDHEN and CDR2 is SYDVKM. CDR3 region: CASGQTYNEQFF. The CDR3 nucleotides read TGTGCCAGCGGACAGACCTACAATGAGCAGTTCTTC.

This clonotype was seen a few times. The J gene is TRBJ1-2, the V gene TRBV19; the D is unclear. The V end lost 4 bases, the J end lost 4 bases, and 19 bases lay between the germline ends. This CDR3 comprises 16 residues. Germline CDR1 reads LNHDA; CDR2 reads SQIVND (reference sequence). CDR3 bases: TGTGCCAGTAGTAAGAGCAGAGTCGTCAGTACCTATGGCTACACCTTC. Encoded protein: CASSKSRVVSTYGYTF.

This clonotype was detected ten times or more. The chain links TRBV6-1 to TRBJ2-5; D remains ambiguous. CDR1 and CDR2 (germline): MNHNS, SASEGT. This CDR3 comprises 13 residues. Trimming cost V 5 bases and J 2 bases, with 9 bases left between them. In DNA, the CDR3 is TGTGCCAGCAGTATAAGGTTGCAAGAGACCCAGTACTTC. This codes for CASSIRLQETQYF.

This clonotype was recorded many times. The CDR3 is CASSPAGDRGHEQYF. As DNA, the CDR3 is TGTGCCAGCAGTCCTGCGGGGGACAGGGGCCACGAGCAGTACTTC. The V gene is TRBV27, the J gene TRBJ2-7, with 10 nucleotides matching TRBD1. The CDR3 spans 15 residues. The trim removed 5 bases at V and 5 bases at J, leaving 9 bases unmatched. Germline V gene sequence: CDR1 MNHEY, CDR2 SMNVEV (reference sequence).